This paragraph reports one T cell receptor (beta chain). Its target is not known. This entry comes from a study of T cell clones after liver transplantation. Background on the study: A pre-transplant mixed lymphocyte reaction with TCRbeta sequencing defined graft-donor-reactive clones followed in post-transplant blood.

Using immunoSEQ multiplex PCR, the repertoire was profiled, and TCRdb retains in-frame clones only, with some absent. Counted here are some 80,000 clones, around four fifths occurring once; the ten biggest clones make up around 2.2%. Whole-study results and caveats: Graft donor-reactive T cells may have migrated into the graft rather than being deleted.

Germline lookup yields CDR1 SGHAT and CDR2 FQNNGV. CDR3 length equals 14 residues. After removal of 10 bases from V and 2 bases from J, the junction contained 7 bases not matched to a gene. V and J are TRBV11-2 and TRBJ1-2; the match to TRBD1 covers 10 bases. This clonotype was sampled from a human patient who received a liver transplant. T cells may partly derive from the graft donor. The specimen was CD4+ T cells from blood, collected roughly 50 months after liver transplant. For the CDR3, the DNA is TGTGCCACTCAACAGGGACAGGGGAACTATGGCTACACCTTC. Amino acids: CATQQGQGNYGYTF. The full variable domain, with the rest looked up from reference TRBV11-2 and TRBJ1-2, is EAGVAQSPRYKIIEKRQSVAFWCNPISGHATLYWYQQILGQGPKLLIQFQNNGVVDDSQLPKDRFSAERLKGVDSTLKIQPAKLEDSAVYLCATQQGQGNYGYTFGSGTRLTVV.